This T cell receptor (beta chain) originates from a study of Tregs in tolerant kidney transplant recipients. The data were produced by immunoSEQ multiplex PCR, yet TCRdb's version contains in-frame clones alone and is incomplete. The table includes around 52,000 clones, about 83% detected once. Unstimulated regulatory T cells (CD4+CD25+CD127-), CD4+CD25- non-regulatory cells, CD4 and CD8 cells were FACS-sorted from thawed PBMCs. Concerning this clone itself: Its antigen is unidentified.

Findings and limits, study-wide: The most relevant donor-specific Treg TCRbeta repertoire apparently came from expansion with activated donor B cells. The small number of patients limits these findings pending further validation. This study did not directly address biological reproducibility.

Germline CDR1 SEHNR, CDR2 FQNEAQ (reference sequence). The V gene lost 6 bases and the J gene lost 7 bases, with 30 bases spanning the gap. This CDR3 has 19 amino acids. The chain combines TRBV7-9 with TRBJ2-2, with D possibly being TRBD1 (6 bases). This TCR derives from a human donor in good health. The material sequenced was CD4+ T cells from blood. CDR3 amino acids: CASRANNREKGPRIGELFF. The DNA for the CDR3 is TGTGCCAGCAGGGCAAATAACAGGGAAAAGGGCCCTAGGATCGGGGAGCTGTTTTTT. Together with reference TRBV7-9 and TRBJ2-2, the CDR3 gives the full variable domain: DTGVSQNPRHKITKRGQNVTFRCDPISEHNRLYWYRQTLGQGPEFLTYFQNEAQLEKSRLLSDRFSAERPKGSFSTLEIQRTEQGDSAMYLCASRANNREKGPRIGELFFGEGSRLTVL.